This is a list of T cell receptor beta chains from one sample in a study of blood T cell repertoires in COVID-19. Produced via immunoSEQ multiplex PCR; TCRdb's table is partial and in-frame only. The sample has a few hundred thousand clones; around 90% are singletons. The sequenced sample consisted of peripheral blood. The receptors originated from a woman aged 50 to 60 with COVID-19, enrolled during active disease. Each CDR3 is given with its conserved first and last residue. Fields, in order: V gene, clone size, D gene, J gene, CDR3 protein, CDR3 DNA. D genes are given only for firm matches. Part of the rows lack a size; the others show once, few, many or a class for expanded clones.

V gene: TRBV30
clone size: NA
D gene: NA
J gene: TRBJ1-5
CDR3 protein: CAWSGLGGPQHF
CDR3 DNA: TGTGCCTGGAGCGGGCTCGGGGGGCCCCAGCATTTT

V gene: TRBV6-5
clone size: NA
D gene: NA
J gene: TRBJ1-2
CDR3 protein: CASSLMDGGDGYTF
CDR3 DNA: TGTGCCAGCAGTTTAATGGACGGCGGGGATGGCTACACCTTC

V gene: TRBV13
clone size: NA
D gene: TRBD1
J gene: TRBJ2-3
CDR3 protein: CASSLSNRGQGVGDTQYF
CDR3 DNA: TGTGCCAGCAGCTTGTCCAATCGAGGACAGGGGGTTGGAGATACGCAGTATTTT

V gene: TRBV7-9
clone size: NA
D gene: NA
J gene: TRBJ1-5
CDR3 protein: CASESEGNQPQHF
CDR3 DNA: TGTGCCAGCGAAAGTGAGGGAAATCAGCCCCAGCATTTT

V gene: TRBV21-1
clone size: NA
D gene: NA
J gene: TRBJ1-1
CDR3 protein: CASRSRGQEFSRNTEAFF
CDR3 DNA: TGTGCCAGCAGATCTAGAGGACAGGAGTTTTCCAGGAACACTGAAGCTTTCTTT

V gene: TRBV3-1/TRBV3-2
clone size: NA
D gene: TRBD1
J gene: TRBJ2-1
CDR3 protein: CASRDRGKQFF
CDR3 DNA: TGTGCCAGCAGGGACAGGGGAAAGCAGTTCTTC

V gene: TRBV21-1
clone size: NA
D gene: NA
J gene: TRBJ1-5
CDR3 protein: CATLTGQGTPGSNQPQHF
CDR3 DNA: TGTGCCACCCTGACGGGACAGGGGACCCCGGGGAGCAATCAGCCCCAGCATTTT

V gene: TRBV7-8
clone size: NA
D gene: TRBD1
J gene: TRBJ2-1
CDR3 protein: CASSLDRGSYNEQFF
CDR3 DNA: TGTGCCAGCAGCTTAGACAGGGGCTCCTACAATGAGCAGTTCTTC

V gene: TRBV7-9
clone size: many
D gene: NA
J gene: TRBJ2-3
CDR3 protein: CASSSLQDTQYF
CDR3 DNA: TGTGCCAGCAGCTCCTTGCAGGATACGCAGTATTTT

V gene: TRBV19
clone size: NA
D gene: TRBD1
J gene: TRBJ1-2
CDR3 protein: CASSGTVYGYTF
CDR3 DNA: TGTGCCAGTAGTGGGACAGTCTATGGCTACACCTTC

V gene: TRBV5-8
clone size: NA
D gene: TRBD1
J gene: TRBJ1-4
CDR3 protein: CASGFELPGGFEKLFF
CDR3 DNA: TGTGCCAGCGGGTTCGAGCTTCCAGGGGGCTTCGAAAAACTGTTTTTT

V gene: TRBV2
clone size: once
D gene: NA
J gene: TRBJ1-6
CDR3 protein: CASLTESSYNSPLHF
CDR3 DNA: TGTGCCAGCCTAACAGAAAGCTCCTATAATTCACCCCTCCACTTT

V gene: TRBV28
clone size: NA
D gene: NA
J gene: TRBJ1-2
CDR3 protein: CASSSSVGGVNYGYTF
CDR3 DNA: TGTGCCAGCAGCTCTAGCGTCGGAGGGGTGAACTATGGCTACACCTTC

V gene: TRBV20-1
clone size: NA
D gene: NA
J gene: TRBJ2-5
CDR3 protein: CSASRTKYQETQYF
CDR3 DNA: TGCAGTGCTAGTAGGACAAAGTACCAAGAGACCCAGTACTTC

V gene: TRBV7-2
clone size: NA
D gene: TRBD1
J gene: TRBJ1-2
CDR3 protein: CASSLGPGQGNGYTF
CDR3 DNA: TGTGCCAGCAGCTTAGGGCCGGGACAGGGGAATGGCTACACCTTC

V gene: TRBV4-2
clone size: once
D gene: NA
J gene: TRBJ1-1
CDR3 protein: CASSHHNGGNTEAFF
CDR3 DNA: TGTGCCAGCAGCCACCATAACGGCGGGAACACTGAAGCTTTCTTT

V gene: TRBV4-1
clone size: NA
D gene: TRBD2
J gene: TRBJ2-3
CDR3 protein: CASSQPGLDTDTQYF
CDR3 DNA: TGCGCCAGCAGCCAACCGGGACTAGATACAGATACGCAGTATTTT

V gene: TRBV25-1
clone size: NA
D gene: TRBD1
J gene: TRBJ2-1
CDR3 protein: CASSESNQGARGEQFF
CDR3 DNA: TGTGCCAGCAGTGAATCCAATCAGGGGGCCAGGGGCGAGCAGTTCTTC

V gene: TRBV24-1
clone size: NA
D gene: NA
J gene: TRBJ1-1
CDR3 protein: CATSDTDVGSGGAFF
CDR3 DNA: TGTGCCACCAGTGATACCGACGTAGGGAGCGGCGGGGCTTTCTTT

V gene: TRBV29-1
clone size: NA
D gene: NA
J gene: TRBJ2-3
CDR3 protein: CSVSDTDTQYF
CDR3 DNA: TGCAGCGTATCAGACACAGATACGCAGTATTTT

V gene: TRBV3-1/TRBV3-2
clone size: NA
D gene: NA
J gene: TRBJ2-1
CDR3 protein: CASSQDGTGVGSYNEQFF
CDR3 DNA: TGTGCCAGCAGCCAAGATGGGACGGGAGTTGGGTCCTACAATGAGCAGTTCTTC

V gene: TRBV30
clone size: NA
D gene: TRBD2
J gene: TRBJ2-3
CDR3 protein: CAWTAKLAGGPTDTQYF
CDR3 DNA: TGTGCCTGGACCGCTAAACTAGCGGGAGGGCCTACAGATACGCAGTATTTT

V gene: TRBV19
clone size: NA
D gene: NA
J gene: TRBJ1-2
CDR3 protein: CASISSVGYGYTF
CDR3 DNA: TGTGCCAGTATAAGCTCGGTCGGGTATGGCTACACCTTC

V gene: TRBV7-8
clone size: once
D gene: TRBD2
J gene: TRBJ2-1
CDR3 protein: CASSQRERSYNEQFF
CDR3 DNA: TGTGCCAGCAGCCAGCGGGAGCGGTCCTACAATGAGCAGTTCTTC

V gene: TRBV5-4
clone size: NA
D gene: TRBD1
J gene: TRBJ1-3
CDR3 protein: CASSSTGASGNTIYF
CDR3 DNA: TGTGCCAGCAGCTCAACAGGGGCATCTGGAAACACCATATATTTT

V gene: TRBV30
clone size: once
D gene: TRBD1
J gene: TRBJ1-3
CDR3 protein: CARRTGGSGNTIYF
CDR3 DNA: TGTGCCCGGCGGACAGGGGGTTCTGGAAACACCATATATTTT

V gene: TRBV13
clone size: NA
D gene: TRBD2
J gene: TRBJ2-5
CDR3 protein: CASSLLGERLAGRRGTQYF
CDR3 DNA: TGTGCCAGCAGCTTATTGGGGGAGAGGCTAGCGGGACGAAGGGGGACCCAGTACTTC

V gene: TRBV5-4
clone size: once
D gene: TRBD1
J gene: TRBJ2-7
CDR3 protein: CASSLGRTGDEQYF
CDR3 DNA: TGTGCCAGCAGCTTGGGGAGGACAGGGGACGAGCAGTACTTC

V gene: TRBV7-9
clone size: NA
D gene: NA
J gene: TRBJ2-5
CDR3 protein: CASSLDGQETQYF
CDR3 DNA: TGTGCCAGCAGCTTAGACGGTCAAGAGACCCAGTACTTC

V gene: TRBV7-3
clone size: NA
D gene: NA
J gene: TRBJ1-1
CDR3 protein: CASSLTEATRAFF
CDR3 DNA: TGTGCCAGCAGCTTAACGGAGGCGACAAGGGCTTTCTTT

V gene: TRBV12-5
clone size: once
D gene: NA
J gene: TRBJ2-1
CDR3 protein: CASGLLGGYNEQFF
CDR3 DNA: TGTGCTAGTGGTTTGCTAGGCGGCTACAATGAGCAGTTCTTC

V gene: TRBV2
clone size: NA
D gene: TRBD1
J gene: TRBJ2-7
CDR3 protein: CASSRDSLTEQYF
CDR3 DNA: TGTGCCAGCAGTAGGGACAGCCTGACTGAGCAGTACTTC

V gene: TRBV11-2
clone size: NA
D gene: NA
J gene: TRBJ2-1
CDR3 protein: CASSPTGNEQFF
CDR3 DNA: TGTGCCAGCAGCCCTACAGGCAATGAGCAGTTCTTC

V gene: TRBV6-2/TRBV6-3
clone size: NA
D gene: NA
J gene: TRBJ1-5
CDR3 protein: CASSYPTGGVDNQPQHF
CDR3 DNA: TGTGCCAGCAGTTACCCCACGGGGGGGGTAGACAATCAGCCCCAGCATTTT

V gene: TRBV20-1
clone size: NA
D gene: TRBD2
J gene: TRBJ2-7
CDR3 protein: CSASGQFNRGFPGTSGSVTYEQYF
CDR3 DNA: TGCAGTGCTAGTGGTCAGTTTAACAGGGGGTTCCCTGGGACTAGCGGGAGTGTCACCTACGAGCAGTACTTC

V gene: TRBV19
clone size: NA
D gene: NA
J gene: TRBJ2-3
CDR3 protein: CASSIGGLGTDTQYF
CDR3 DNA: TGTGCCAGTAGTATAGGCGGGCTTGGCACAGATACGCAGTATTTT

V gene: TRBV13
clone size: once
D gene: NA
J gene: TRBJ2-2
CDR3 protein: CASSLRVRVAVTGELFF
CDR3 DNA: TGTGCCAGCAGCTTAAGGGTCCGAGTAGCGGTCACCGGGGAGCTGTTTTTT

V gene: TRBV5-4
clone size: NA
D gene: TRBD1
J gene: TRBJ1-2
CDR3 protein: CASSPDRNYGYTF
CDR3 DNA: TGTGCCAGCAGCCCGGACAGGAACTATGGCTACACCTTC

V gene: TRBV12-3/TRBV12-4
clone size: NA
D gene: NA
J gene: TRBJ2-7
CDR3 protein: CASSPLNNEQYF
CDR3 DNA: TGTGCCAGCAGCCCCCTTAACAACGAGCAGTACTTC

V gene: TRBV5-6
clone size: NA
D gene: NA
J gene: TRBJ1-2
CDR3 protein: CASSWGLVKDGYTF
CDR3 DNA: TGTGCCAGCAGCTGGGGACTCGTTAAGGATGGCTACACCTTC

V gene: TRBV25-1
clone size: once
D gene: NA
J gene: TRBJ2-3
CDR3 protein: CASNMAGLSDTQYF
CDR3 DNA: TGTGCCAGTAATATGGCAGGGCTCTCAGATACGCAGTATTTT

V gene: TRBV19
clone size: once
D gene: NA
J gene: TRBJ2-4
CDR3 protein: CASSIRDSGNIQYF
CDR3 DNA: TGTGCCAGTAGTATTAGGGACTCCGGAAACATTCAGTACTTC

V gene: TRBV16
clone size: NA
D gene: NA
J gene: TRBJ2-1
CDR3 protein: CASQPGFRTDEQFF
CDR3 DNA: TGTGCCAGCCAGCCCGGGTTTCGGACAGATGAGCAGTTCTTC

V gene: TRBV6-5
clone size: NA
D gene: TRBD1
J gene: TRBJ1-1
CDR3 protein: CASRLDRGRTEAFF
CDR3 DNA: TGTGCCAGCAGATTGGACAGGGGGCGGACTGAAGCTTTCTTT

V gene: TRBV7-2
clone size: few
D gene: NA
J gene: TRBJ1-5
CDR3 protein: CASSLDGRVMDQPQHF
CDR3 DNA: TGTGCCAGCAGCTTAGATGGCAGGGTGATGGATCAGCCCCAGCATTTT

V gene: TRBV5-1
clone size: NA
D gene: NA
J gene: TRBJ1-2
CDR3 protein: CASSLVGDYGYTF
CDR3 DNA: TGCGCCAGCAGCTTGGTAGGGGACTATGGCTACACCTTC

V gene: TRBV30
clone size: NA
D gene: NA
J gene: TRBJ1-6
CDR3 protein: CASCPPGQYNSPLHF
CDR3 DNA: TGTGCCTCCTGTCCACCCGGACAGTATAATTCACCCCTCCACTTT

V gene: TRBV9
clone size: NA
D gene: NA
J gene: TRBJ2-3
CDR3 protein: CASSVAATAVDTQYF
CDR3 DNA: TGTGCCAGCAGCGTAGCCGCAACTGCGGTCGATACGCAGTATTTT

V gene: TRBV5-1
clone size: NA
D gene: TRBD1
J gene: TRBJ1-6
CDR3 protein: CASSPGQGAPSPLHF
CDR3 DNA: TGCGCCAGCAGCCCGGGACAGGGGGCCCCCTCACCCCTCCACTTT

V gene: TRBV2
clone size: NA
D gene: NA
J gene: TRBJ2-7
CDR3 protein: CASSLASYEQYF
CDR3 DNA: TGTGCCAGCAGCTTAGCGTCCTACGAGCAGTACTTC